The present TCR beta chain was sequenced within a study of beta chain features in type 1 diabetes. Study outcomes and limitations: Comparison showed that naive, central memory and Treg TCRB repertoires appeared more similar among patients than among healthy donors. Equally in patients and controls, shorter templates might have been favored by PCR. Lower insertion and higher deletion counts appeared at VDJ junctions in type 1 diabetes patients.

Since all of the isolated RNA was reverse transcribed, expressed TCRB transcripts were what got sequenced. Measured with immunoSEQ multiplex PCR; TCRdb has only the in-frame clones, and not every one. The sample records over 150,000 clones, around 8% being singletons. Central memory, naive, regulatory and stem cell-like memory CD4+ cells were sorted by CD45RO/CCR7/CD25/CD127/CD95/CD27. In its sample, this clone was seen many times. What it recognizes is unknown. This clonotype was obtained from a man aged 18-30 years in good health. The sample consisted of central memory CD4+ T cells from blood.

CDR3 in amino acids: CASSPIGLAGNYEQYF. Here the CDR3 DNA reads TGCGCCAGCAGCCCAATCGGTCTAGCGGGGAACTACGAGCAGTACTTC. This chain connects TRBV23-1 to TRBJ2-7, with 9 nucleotides matching TRBD2. TRBV23-1 is recorded as an ORF, its role being uncertain. Trimming removed 6 bases from V and 3 bases from J; junction bases left unmatched: 12. This CDR3 region has 16 residues.